These T cell receptor beta chains were read from a single sample in a study of blood T cell repertoires in COVID-19. The repertoire was sequenced with immunoSEQ multiplex PCR; TCRdb's copy has only in-frame clones and lacks some. Of a few hundred thousand clones listed, 70% to 85% were seen once; the top ten hold roughly 1.1%. The sequenced sample was peripheral blood. The receptors here all came from a human donor with acute or convalescent COVID-19. The donor label of this sample is uncertain. Both conserved end residues are part of each CDR3.

V gene: TRBV6-6; J gene: TRBJ1-2; CDR3 protein: CASSPTGDYGYTF
V gene: TRBV5-1; J gene: TRBJ2-7; CDR3 protein: CASSLAAGIAYEQYF
V gene: TRBV19; J gene: TRBJ2-2; CDR3 protein: CASSSGQARGGTGELFF
V gene: TRBV6-5; J gene: TRBJ2-3; CDR3 protein: CAIRSTDTQYF
V gene: TRBV3-1/TRBV3-2; J gene: TRBJ1-2; CDR3 protein: CASSLNGVGYTF
V gene: TRBV5-4; J gene: TRBJ2-1; CDR3 protein: CASSVGRLAGYPSNNEQFF
V gene: TRBV19; J gene: TRBJ1-2; CDR3 protein: CASSNWTDFHYGYTF
V gene: TRBV7-2; J gene: TRBJ1-2; CDR3 protein: CASSLAPISPSGYTF
V gene: TRBV6-5; J gene: TRBJ1-4; CDR3 protein: CASKRAPNEKLFF
V gene: TRBV18; J gene: TRBJ2-6; CDR3 protein: CASSPIGQHSGANVLTF
V gene: TRBV3-1/TRBV3-2; J gene: TRBJ2-1; CDR3 protein: CASSQDAGGGRNEQFF
V gene: TRBV7-9; J gene: TRBJ1-6; CDR3 protein: CASSPGGRENSPLHF
V gene: TRBV19; J gene: TRBJ1-4; CDR3 protein: CASSTLSTRRNEKLFF
V gene: TRBV6-2/TRBV6-3; J gene: TRBJ1-1; CDR3 protein: CASSLPQGEAFF
V gene: TRBV5-1; J gene: TRBJ2-1; CDR3 protein: CASSGLAAYNEQFF
V gene: TRBV28; J gene: TRBJ1-5; CDR3 protein: CASSTGFSSQPQHF
V gene: TRBV5-4; J gene: TRBJ2-2; CDR3 protein: CASSRTVNANTGELFF
V gene: TRBV2; J gene: TRBJ1-1; CDR3 protein: CASSEGPRRNTEAFF
V gene: TRBV28; J gene: TRBJ1-4; CDR3 protein: CASSSPGQGGREKLFF
V gene: TRBV18; J gene: TRBJ1-6; CDR3 protein: CASSPSEGATYNSPLHF
V gene: TRBV28; J gene: TRBJ2-7; CDR3 protein: CAARGTIYEQYF
V gene: TRBV6-5; J gene: TRBJ2-6; CDR3 protein: CASSYSRSGANVLTF
V gene: TRBV11-2; J gene: TRBJ2-7; CDR3 protein: CASSLADRGREQYF
V gene: TRBV5-6; J gene: TRBJ2-7; CDR3 protein: CASSSGTGGREEQYF
V gene: TRBV15; J gene: TRBJ2-5; CDR3 protein: CATSRVGGFQETQYF
V gene: TRBV30; J gene: TRBJ2-1; CDR3 protein: CAWSNERTSGTHNEQFF
V gene: TRBV28; J gene: TRBJ1-6; CDR3 protein: CASRWDGTGNSPLHF
V gene: TRBV11-3; J gene: TRBJ2-3; CDR3 protein: CASSSGFTDTQYF
V gene: TRBV10-2; J gene: TRBJ1-1; CDR3 protein: CASRIGMNTEAFF
V gene: TRBV5-1; J gene: TRBJ1-1; CDR3 protein: CASSLVVGGEAFF
V gene: TRBV2; J gene: TRBJ1-4; CDR3 protein: CASRPRQGINEKLFF
V gene: TRBV29-1; J gene: TRBJ2-1; CDR3 protein: CSVGSGFSYNEQFF
V gene: TRBV29-1; J gene: TRBJ2-2; CDR3 protein: CSVKTEDIAGELFF
V gene: TRBV7-9; J gene: TRBJ2-2; CDR3 protein: CASSLGLDTGELFF
V gene: TRBV12-3/TRBV12-4; J gene: TRBJ1-1; CDR3 protein: CATAGQVAGAFF
V gene: TRBV9; J gene: TRBJ1-6; CDR3 protein: CASSMTGDNSPLHF
V gene: TRBV30; J gene: TRBJ2-3; CDR3 protein: CAWSVVVDTQYF
V gene: TRBV7-9; J gene: TRBJ1-4; CDR3 protein: CASSLRAQGNEKLFF
V gene: TRBV6-5; J gene: TRBJ1-5; CDR3 protein: CASSRQVNSNQPQHF
V gene: TRBV5-1; J gene: TRBJ1-5; CDR3 protein: CASSLQQGAANQPQHF
V gene: TRBV10-3; J gene: TRBJ2-1; CDR3 protein: CATTSLANNEQFF
V gene: TRBV18; J gene: TRBJ1-6; CDR3 protein: CASSPPTAGLGSPLHF
V gene: TRBV5-8; J gene: TRBJ2-1; CDR3 protein: CASSLEGPGLNEQFF
V gene: TRBV10-2; J gene: TRBJ1-1; CDR3 protein: CASTLQGTEAFF
V gene: TRBV6-5; J gene: TRBJ2-1; CDR3 protein: CASRTGSSYNEQFF
V gene: TRBV6-2/TRBV6-3; J gene: TRBJ1-2; CDR3 protein: CASSEQGLSSLRYTF